This is a list of T cell receptor beta chains from one sample in a study of blood T cell repertoires in COVID-19. Produced via immunoSEQ multiplex PCR; TCRdb's table is partial and in-frame only. The sample includes fewer than 300,000 clones, more than 75% of them seen just once. The source material was peripheral blood. The receptor source for this set is a woman in her fifties or sixties with acute or convalescent COVID-19. Both conserved end residues are part of each CDR3. Each record gives: J gene, D gene, V gene, clone size, CDR3 DNA, CDR3 protein. A D gene is named only where the DNA matches it firmly. Clone size is given for some rows only: seen once, a few or many times, or a class if the clone is expanded.

j_call: TRBJ1-4; d_call: TRBD1; v_call: TRBV29-1; clone_size: .; cdr3_nt: TGCAGCGTTGACTTAGGGGGCGATGAAAAACTGTTTTTT; cdr3_aa: CSVDLGGDEKLFF
j_call: TRBJ1-3; d_call: TRBD1; v_call: TRBV27; clone_size: .; cdr3_nt: TGTGCCAGCAGTTTATGGTACAGGGGGTCTGGAAACACCATATATTTT; cdr3_aa: CASSLWYRGSGNTIYF
j_call: TRBJ2-7; d_call: .; v_call: TRBV11-2; clone_size: .; cdr3_nt: TGTGCCAGCAGCTTGGCAGGGGCTCTAAACGAGCAGTACTTC; cdr3_aa: CASSLAGALNEQYF
j_call: TRBJ1-2; d_call: TRBD1; v_call: TRBV5-4; clone_size: few; cdr3_nt: TGTGCCACCTATGTGACAGGGGGCGACTATGGCTACACCTTC; cdr3_aa: CATYVTGGDYGYTF
j_call: TRBJ1-1; d_call: TRBD1; v_call: TRBV29-1; clone_size: .; cdr3_nt: TGCAGCGTTGTGGACAGGGGAAGGAACACTGAAGCTTTCTTT; cdr3_aa: CSVVDRGRNTEAFF
j_call: TRBJ2-3; d_call: .; v_call: TRBV5-1; clone_size: .; cdr3_nt: TGCGCCAGCAGCTTGGGGACTTGGGGGACAACAGATACGCAGTATTTT; cdr3_aa: CASSLGTWGTTDTQYF
j_call: TRBJ2-7; d_call: .; v_call: TRBV18; clone_size: few; cdr3_nt: TGTGCCAGCTCACCAAAACGCGGGACCACCTACGAGCAGTACTTC; cdr3_aa: CASSPKRGTTYEQYF
j_call: TRBJ1-5; d_call: .; v_call: TRBV28; clone_size: .; cdr3_nt: TGTGCCAGCAGTCGGGGGGACGAGCCGCCCCAGCCCCAGCATTTT; cdr3_aa: CASSRGDEPPQPQHF
j_call: TRBJ1-3; d_call: TRBD1; v_call: TRBV10-3; clone_size: .; cdr3_nt: TGTGCCATCAGTGCCGCGACAGGGGGAGGATATAGAAACACCATATATTTT; cdr3_aa: CAISAATGGGYRNTIYF
j_call: TRBJ2-7; d_call: TRBD1; v_call: TRBV19; clone_size: few; cdr3_nt: TGTGCCAGTAGCCGGGACAGCGATACCTACGAGCAGTACTTC; cdr3_aa: CASSRDSDTYEQYF
j_call: TRBJ2-5; d_call: .; v_call: TRBV6-6; clone_size: .; cdr3_nt: TGTGCCAGCAGTTACGGACTGAGCCAAGAGACCCAGTACTTC; cdr3_aa: CASSYGLSQETQYF
j_call: TRBJ2-7; d_call: .; v_call: TRBV10-1; clone_size: .; cdr3_nt: TGCGCCAGCAGTGACAAGACAGGAGATTCCTACGAGCAGTACTTC; cdr3_aa: CASSDKTGDSYEQYF
j_call: TRBJ2-7; d_call: .; v_call: TRBV18; clone_size: few; cdr3_nt: TGTGCCAGCTCACCAAGAGGGAGCATGCCTAACCAGTTAGGGTACGAGCAGTACTTC; cdr3_aa: CASSPRGSMPNQLGYEQYF
j_call: TRBJ1-5; d_call: TRBD1; v_call: TRBV6-5; clone_size: once; cdr3_nt: TGTGCCAGCAGGACAGGGGGCGACAATCAGCCCCAGCATTTT; cdr3_aa: CASRTGGDNQPQHF
j_call: TRBJ1-1; d_call: .; v_call: TRBV9; clone_size: .; cdr3_nt: TGTGCCAGCAGCGTAGTGGGGGAGGTTTTGAACACTGAAGCTTTCTTT; cdr3_aa: CASSVVGEVLNTEAFF
j_call: TRBJ2-1; d_call: .; v_call: TRBV18; clone_size: .; cdr3_nt: TGTGCCAGCTCACCACTTTTAGGGAGCGGTGAGCAGTTCTTC; cdr3_aa: CASSPLLGSGEQFF
j_call: TRBJ1-2; d_call: .; v_call: TRBV11-3; clone_size: .; cdr3_nt: TGTGCCAGCAGCCCCCCCCTCCCGCAGGGGATTGTCGATGGCTACACCTTC; cdr3_aa: CASSPPLPQGIVDGYTF
j_call: TRBJ1-4; d_call: TRBD1; v_call: TRBV9; clone_size: .; cdr3_nt: TGTGCCAGCAGCCCCACAGGGGGTCCAGGGGCGCAAGAAAAACTGTTTTTT; cdr3_aa: CASSPTGGPGAQEKLFF
j_call: TRBJ1-3; d_call: TRBD1; v_call: TRBV7-2; clone_size: .; cdr3_nt: TGTGCCAGCAGCTCGGACAGGGGCCGACTCACCATATATTTT; cdr3_aa: CASSSDRGRLTIYF
j_call: TRBJ2-7; d_call: .; v_call: TRBV2; clone_size: .; cdr3_nt: TGTGCCAGCAGTGATCGTCAGTTCTCCTACGAGCAGTACTTC; cdr3_aa: CASSDRQFSYEQYF
j_call: TRBJ2-3; d_call: TRBD1; v_call: TRBV6-5; clone_size: many; cdr3_nt: TGTGCCAGCAAGGACAGGGCAGGCACAGATACGCAGTATTTT; cdr3_aa: CASKDRAGTDTQYF
j_call: TRBJ2-1; d_call: TRBD2; v_call: TRBV7-9; clone_size: .; cdr3_nt: TGTGCCAGCAGCCTGAGCAGGACTAGCGGGGGATCGGGCAATGAGCAGTTCTTC; cdr3_aa: CASSLSRTSGGSGNEQFF
j_call: TRBJ2-5; d_call: .; v_call: TRBV6-5; clone_size: .; cdr3_nt: TGTGCCAGCAGTTACTCGAGTACAGAAGAGACCCAGTACTTC; cdr3_aa: CASSYSSTEETQYF
j_call: TRBJ2-5; d_call: .; v_call: TRBV30; clone_size: .; cdr3_nt: TGTGCCTGGAGTCCAGGGTTACAAGAGACCCAGTACTTC; cdr3_aa: CAWSPGLQETQYF
j_call: TRBJ1-2; d_call: .; v_call: TRBV3-1/TRBV3-2; clone_size: once; cdr3_nt: TGTGCCAGCAGCCAAAGAGGGGGGGCGCGGGGCTACACCTTC; cdr3_aa: CASSQRGGARGYTF
j_call: TRBJ2-2; d_call: TRBD2; v_call: TRBV7-3; clone_size: .; cdr3_nt: TGTGCCAGCAGCTTAACCGGGACTAGCGGCGGGGAGCTGTTTTTT; cdr3_aa: CASSLTGTSGGELFF
j_call: TRBJ2-7; d_call: TRBD1; v_call: TRBV19; clone_size: .; cdr3_nt: TGTGCCAGTAATGACAGGGGGATTGGGGAGCAGTACTTC; cdr3_aa: CASNDRGIGEQYF
j_call: TRBJ1-3; d_call: TRBD1; v_call: TRBV7-8; clone_size: .; cdr3_nt: TGTGCCAGCAGCAGGGACAGCGGGTACCCTGGAAACACCATATATTTT; cdr3_aa: CASSRDSGYPGNTIYF
j_call: TRBJ2-2; d_call: .; v_call: TRBV30; clone_size: .; cdr3_nt: TGTGCCTGCATGGTTAGGACACTGAACACCGGGGAGCTGTTTTTT; cdr3_aa: CACMVRTLNTGELFF
j_call: TRBJ1-5; d_call: TRBD1; v_call: TRBV18; clone_size: .; cdr3_nt: TGTGCCAGCTCACAGGGGGCAAGGTATCAGCCCCAGCATTTT; cdr3_aa: CASSQGARYQPQHF
j_call: TRBJ2-7; d_call: .; v_call: TRBV11-2; clone_size: .; cdr3_nt: TGTGCCAGCAGCTTACAAGGGGCGGAGCAGTACTTC; cdr3_aa: CASSLQGAEQYF
j_call: TRBJ2-7; d_call: TRBD1; v_call: TRBV5-1; clone_size: .; cdr3_nt: TGCGCCAGCAGCAGGGGACAGGGCTACGAGCAGTACTTC; cdr3_aa: CASSRGQGYEQYF
j_call: TRBJ2-3; d_call: TRBD1; v_call: TRBV25-1; clone_size: .; cdr3_nt: TGTGCCAGCAGTGAGCGCCAGGGGGCGTCAGATACGCAGTATTTT; cdr3_aa: CASSERQGASDTQYF
j_call: TRBJ1-4; d_call: TRBD1; v_call: TRBV5-5; clone_size: .; cdr3_nt: TGTGCCAGCAGCTTGTTGACAGGGGGAAATGAAAAACTGTTTTTT; cdr3_aa: CASSLLTGGNEKLFF
j_call: TRBJ2-7; d_call: TRBD2; v_call: TRBV7-3; clone_size: .; cdr3_nt: TGTGCCAGCAGCTTAGTCGGACTAGCGGGAGTTGAGCAGTACTTC; cdr3_aa: CASSLVGLAGVEQYF